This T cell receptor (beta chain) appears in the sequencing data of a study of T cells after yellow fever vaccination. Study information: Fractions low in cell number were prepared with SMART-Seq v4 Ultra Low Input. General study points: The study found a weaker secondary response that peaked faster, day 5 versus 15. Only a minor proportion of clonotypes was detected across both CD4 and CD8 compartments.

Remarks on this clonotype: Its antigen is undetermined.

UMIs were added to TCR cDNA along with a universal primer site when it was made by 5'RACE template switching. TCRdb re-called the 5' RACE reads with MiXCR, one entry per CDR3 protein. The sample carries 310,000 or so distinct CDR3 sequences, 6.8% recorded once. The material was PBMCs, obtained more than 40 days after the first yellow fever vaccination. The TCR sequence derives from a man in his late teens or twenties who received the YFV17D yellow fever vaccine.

The CDR3 reads CASSPGQGAYTIYF. The CDR3 DNA reads TGCGCCAGCAGCCCAGGACAGGGGGCATACACCATATATTTT. V and J are TRBV5-1 and TRBJ1-3; TRBD1 matches 11 bases. CDR3 length: 14 residues. Germline V CDR1 and CDR2: SGHRS, YFSETQ. The V and J ends lost 4 bases and 8 bases, in that order; junction bases with no gene match: 5.